This TCR beta chain was identified during a study of T cells in women clearing cervical HPV infection. Study outcomes and limitations: Unknown T-cell numbers per sample may underlie the richness differences.

Worth noting for this clone: Its specificity is not known. The observed sequence ends 3 residues before the CDR3 terminus, with the missing tail filled in from the germline J gene.

There are 15 residues in the CDR3. Germline V gene lookup returns CDR1 DFQATT and CDR2 SNEGSKA (reference sequence). Unmatched junction bases numbered 5, after V lost 3 bases and J lost 2 bases. All donors had a single incident cervical HPV16 infection, not prevalent. Libraries were prepared by immunoSEQ multiplex PCR; TCRdb keeps only in-frame clonotypes and omits some of them. In all, the sample yields roughly 20,000 clones. The sequencing input was blood buffy coat. This TCR was recovered from a woman aged 18-70 years with a cervical HPV16 infection that either progressed to CIN3+ or cleared (not recorded which). V usage is TRBV20-1 and J usage is TRBJ2-3, with 10 bases matching TRBD1. CDR3 sequence: CSASGQGGVTDTQYF. The covered CDR3 bases are TGCAGTGCTAGCGGACAGGGGGGGGTCACAGATACG.